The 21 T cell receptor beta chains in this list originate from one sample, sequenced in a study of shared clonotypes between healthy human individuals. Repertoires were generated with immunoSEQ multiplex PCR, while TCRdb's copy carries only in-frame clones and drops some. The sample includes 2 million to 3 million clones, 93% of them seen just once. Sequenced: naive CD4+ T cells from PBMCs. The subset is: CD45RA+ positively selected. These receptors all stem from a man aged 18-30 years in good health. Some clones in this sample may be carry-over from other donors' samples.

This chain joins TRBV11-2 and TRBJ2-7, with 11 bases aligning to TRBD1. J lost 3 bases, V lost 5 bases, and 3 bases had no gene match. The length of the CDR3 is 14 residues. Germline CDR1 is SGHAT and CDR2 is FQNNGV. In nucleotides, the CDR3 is TGTGCCAGCAGCCGGGGACAGGGGGTCTACGAGCAGTACTTC. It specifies CASSRGQGVYEQYF.

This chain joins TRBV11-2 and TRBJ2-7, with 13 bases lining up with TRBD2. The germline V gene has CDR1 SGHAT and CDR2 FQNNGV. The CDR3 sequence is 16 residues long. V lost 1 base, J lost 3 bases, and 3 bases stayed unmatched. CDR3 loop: CASSLGGLAGIYEQYF. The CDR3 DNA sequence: TGTGCCAGCAGCTTAGGGGGACTAGCGGGGATCTACGAGCAGTACTTC. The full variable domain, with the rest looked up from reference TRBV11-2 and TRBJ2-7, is EAGVAQSPRYKIIEKRQSVAFWCNPISGHATLYWYQQILGQGPKLLIQFQNNGVVDDSQLPKDRFSAERLKGVDSTLKIQPAKLEDSAVYLCASSLGGLAGIYEQYFGPGTRLTVT.

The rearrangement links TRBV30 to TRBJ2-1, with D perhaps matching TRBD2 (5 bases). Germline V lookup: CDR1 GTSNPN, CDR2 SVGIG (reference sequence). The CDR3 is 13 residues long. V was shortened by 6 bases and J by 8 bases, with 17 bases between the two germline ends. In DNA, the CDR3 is TGTGCCTGCACACGGGGTGCGGGCGATGAGCAGTTCTTC. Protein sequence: CACTRGAGDEQFF.

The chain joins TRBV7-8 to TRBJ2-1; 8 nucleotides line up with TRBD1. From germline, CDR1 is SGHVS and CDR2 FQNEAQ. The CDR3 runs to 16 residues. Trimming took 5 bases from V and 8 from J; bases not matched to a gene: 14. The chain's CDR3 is CASSTTGQGAKYEQFF. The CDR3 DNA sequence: TGTGCCAGCAGCACCACTGGGCAGGGGGCCAAGTATGAGCAGTTCTTC.

In DNA form, the CDR3 reads TGTGCCAGCAGCTACTCCCGGGGAACCAACTATGGCTACACCTTC. This codes for CASSYSRGTNYGYTF. The rearrangement uses TRBV11-2 and TRBJ1-2; D gene uncertain. The germline CDR1 and CDR2 sequences are SGHAT and FQNNGV. The CDR3 has 15 residues. V lost 4 bases and J lost 2, with 14 bases in between. Full variable domain (outside the CDR3, taken from reference TRBV11-2 and TRBJ1-2): EAGVAQSPRYKIIEKRQSVAFWCNPISGHATLYWYQQILGQGPKLLIQFQNNGVVDDSQLPKDRFSAERLKGVDSTLKIQPAKLEDSAVYLCASSYSRGTNYGYTFGSGTRLTVV.

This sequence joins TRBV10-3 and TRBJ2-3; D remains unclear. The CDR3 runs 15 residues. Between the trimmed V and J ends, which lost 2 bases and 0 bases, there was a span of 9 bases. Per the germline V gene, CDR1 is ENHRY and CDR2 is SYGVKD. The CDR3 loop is CAISEESLSTDTQYF. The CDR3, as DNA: TGTGCCATCAGTGAGGAAAGCTTGAGCACAGATACGCAGTATTTT.

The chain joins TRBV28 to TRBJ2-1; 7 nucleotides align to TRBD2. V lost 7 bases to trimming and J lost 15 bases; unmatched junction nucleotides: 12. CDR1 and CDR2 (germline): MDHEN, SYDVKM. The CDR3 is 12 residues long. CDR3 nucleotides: TGTGCCAGCACCTGGGGAGGGCCAGGTCTGTTCTTC. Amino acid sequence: CASTWGGPGLFF.

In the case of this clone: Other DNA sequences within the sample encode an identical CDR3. CDR3: CASSLGGATNEKLFF. The CDR3 nucleotides are TGTGCCAGCAGCCTTGGGGGGGCCACTAATGAAAAACTGTTTTTT. This chain joins TRBV28 and TRBJ1-4, with D maybe TRBD1 (6 bases). Trimming shortened V by 6 bases and J by 2 bases, and 13 bases separated the two germline ends. The length of the CDR3 is 15 residues. Germline lookup yields CDR1 MDHEN and CDR2 SYDVKM.

The CDR3 loop is CASSDRQGDINEQFF. The DNA of the CDR3 is TGTGCCAGCAGTGACCGGCAGGGCGATATCAATGAGCAGTTCTTC. The chain carries TRBV6-4 and TRBJ2-1; possibly TRBD1 for D (5 bases). The CDR3 is made up of 15 amino acids. Germline V lookup: CDR1 MRHNA, CDR2 SNTAGT. The V gene lost 2 bases and the J gene lost 6 bases, with 14 bases spanning the gap.

This CDR3 is CASSSRGSGRINEQFF. The CDR3 coding sequence is TGTGCCAGCAGTTCCCGAGGTAGCGGGCGAATCAATGAGCAGTTCTTC. This chain joins TRBV27 and TRBJ2-1, with 7 bases fitting TRBD2. The germline CDR1 and CDR2 sequences are MNHEY and SMNVEV (reference sequence). J was trimmed by 6 bases and V by 4 bases; bases with no gene match: 12. The CDR3 has 16 amino acids.

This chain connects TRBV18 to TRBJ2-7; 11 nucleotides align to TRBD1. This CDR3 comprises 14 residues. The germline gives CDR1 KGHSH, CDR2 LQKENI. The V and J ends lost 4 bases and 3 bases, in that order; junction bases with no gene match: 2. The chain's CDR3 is CASSRGQGVYEQYF. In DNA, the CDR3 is TGTGCCAGCTCACGGGGACAGGGGGTCTACGAGCAGTACTTC. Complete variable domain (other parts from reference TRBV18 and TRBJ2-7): NAGVMQNPRHLVRRRGQEARLRCSPMKGHSHVYWYRQLPEEGLKFMVYLQKENIIDESGMPKERFSAEFPKEGPSILRIQQVVRGDSAAYFCASSRGQGVYEQYFGPGTRLTVT.

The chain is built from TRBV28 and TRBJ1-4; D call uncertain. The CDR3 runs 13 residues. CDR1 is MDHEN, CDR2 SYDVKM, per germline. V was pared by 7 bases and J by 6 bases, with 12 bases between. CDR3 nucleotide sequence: TGTGCCAGCAAGGCACCGAGGTATGAAAAACTGTTTTTT. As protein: CASKAPRYEKLFF.

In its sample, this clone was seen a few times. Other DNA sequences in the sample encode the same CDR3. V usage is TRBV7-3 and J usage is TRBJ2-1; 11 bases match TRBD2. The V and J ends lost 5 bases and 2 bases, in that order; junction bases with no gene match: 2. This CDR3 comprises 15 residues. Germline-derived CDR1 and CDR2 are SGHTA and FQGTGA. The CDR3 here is CASSPGLAAYNEQFF. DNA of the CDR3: TGTGCCAGCAGCCCGGGACTAGCGGCCTACAATGAGCAGTTCTTC.

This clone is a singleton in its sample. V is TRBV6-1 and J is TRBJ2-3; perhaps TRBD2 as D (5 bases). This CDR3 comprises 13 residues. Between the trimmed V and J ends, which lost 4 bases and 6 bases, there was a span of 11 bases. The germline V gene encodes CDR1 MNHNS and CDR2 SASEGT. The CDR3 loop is CASSVRAGDTQYF. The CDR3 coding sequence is TGTGCCAGCAGTGTGCGGGCTGGGGATACGCAGTATTTT.

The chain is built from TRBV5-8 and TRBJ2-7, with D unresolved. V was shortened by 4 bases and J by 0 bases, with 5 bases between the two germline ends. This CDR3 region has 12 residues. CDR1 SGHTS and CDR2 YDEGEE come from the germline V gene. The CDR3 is CASSQSSYEQYF. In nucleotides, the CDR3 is TGTGCCAGCAGCCAAAGCTCCTACGAGCAGTACTTC.

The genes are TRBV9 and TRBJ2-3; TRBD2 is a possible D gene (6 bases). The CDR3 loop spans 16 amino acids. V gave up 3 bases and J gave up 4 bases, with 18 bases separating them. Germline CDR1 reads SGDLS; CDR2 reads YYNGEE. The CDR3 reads CASSASGTGASDTQYF. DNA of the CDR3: TGTGCCAGCAGCGCCTCCGGGACGGGAGCTTCAGATACGCAGTATTTT.

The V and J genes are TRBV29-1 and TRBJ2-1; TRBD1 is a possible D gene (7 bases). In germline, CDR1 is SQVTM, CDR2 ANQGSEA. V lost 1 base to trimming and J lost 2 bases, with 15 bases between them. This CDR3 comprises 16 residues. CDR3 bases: TGCAGCGTTGAAGGGCGGGGCAGGGGGACCTACAATGAGCAGTTCTTC. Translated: CSVEGRGRGTYNEQFF.

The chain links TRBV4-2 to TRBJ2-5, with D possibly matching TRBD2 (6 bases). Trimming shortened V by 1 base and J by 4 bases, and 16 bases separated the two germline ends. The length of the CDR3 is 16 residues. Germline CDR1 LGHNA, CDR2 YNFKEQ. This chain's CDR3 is CASSQGLAEGGETQYF. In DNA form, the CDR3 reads TGTGCCAGCAGCCAAGGATTGGCGGAGGGAGGAGAGACCCAGTACTTC.

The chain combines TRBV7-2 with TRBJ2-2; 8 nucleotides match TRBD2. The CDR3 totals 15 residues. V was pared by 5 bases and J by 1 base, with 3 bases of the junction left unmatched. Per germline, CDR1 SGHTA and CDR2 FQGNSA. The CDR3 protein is CASSPGGVNTGELFF. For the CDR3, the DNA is TGTGCCAGCAGCCCGGGGGGGGTGAACACCGGGGAGCTGTTTTTT. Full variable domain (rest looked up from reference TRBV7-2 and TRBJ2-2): GAGVSQSPSNKVTEKGKDVELRCDPISGHTALYWYRQSLGQGLEFLIYFQGNSAPDKSGLPSDRFSAERTGGSVSTLTIQRTQQEDSAVYLCASSPGGVNTGELFFGEGSRLTVL.

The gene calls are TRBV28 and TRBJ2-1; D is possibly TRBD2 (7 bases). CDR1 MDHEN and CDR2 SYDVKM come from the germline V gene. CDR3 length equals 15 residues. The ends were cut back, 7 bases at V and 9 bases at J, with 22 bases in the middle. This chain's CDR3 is CASTTRRGPYGEQFF. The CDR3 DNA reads TGTGCCAGCACGACTCGGCGGGGGCCGTACGGTGAGCAGTTCTTC.

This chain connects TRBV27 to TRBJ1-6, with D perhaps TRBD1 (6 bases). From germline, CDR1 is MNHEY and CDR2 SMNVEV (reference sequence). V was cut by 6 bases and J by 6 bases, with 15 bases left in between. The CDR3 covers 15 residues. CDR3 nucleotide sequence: TGTGCCAGCAGGCTAAACAGGGAAAGTAATTCACCCCTCCACTTT. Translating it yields CASRLNRESNSPLHF.